These 27 T cell receptor beta chains originate from one sample sequenced in a study of T cells in Graves' hyperthyroidism and ophthalmopathy. From RNA transcripts, TCR beta CDR3 regions were amplified. HTBI primers drove first-round RT-PCR of the TCR CDR3. TCRdb re-called the multiplex PCR reads with MiXCR, one entry per CDR3 protein. This sample has approximately 530,000 distinct CDR3 sequences, with around 17% found just once. The sequencing input was blood. The source of these receptors is a woman younger than 35 with Graves' hyperthyroidism.

This clonotype was counted at least ten times. V and J are TRBV7-2 and TRBJ2-5; D not certain. Per germline, CDR1 SGHTA and CDR2 FQGNSA. The V end was cut by 5 bases, the J end by 1 base, with 11 bases between. The length of the CDR3 is 14 residues. The CDR3 protein is CASSTGFSQETQYF. CDR3 DNA sequence: TGTGCCAGCAGCACCGGGTTTTCCCAAGAGACCCAGTACTTC.

This clonotype was seen repeatedly, ten times or more. The rearrangement uses TRBV11-3 and TRBJ2-2; D gene uncertain. Trimming left V 2 bases short and J 4 bases short, with 5 bases between. This CDR3 has 13 residues. CDR1 and CDR2 (germline): SGHNT, YENEEA. Here the CDR3 reads CASSLIRTGELFF. DNA of the CDR3: TGTGCCAGCAGCTTAATTCGCACCGGGGAGCTGTTTTTT.

This chain connects TRBV27 to TRBJ2-5, with D maybe TRBD2 (5 bases). CDR3 length equals 11 residues. With 6 bases removed from V and 7 bases from J, the gap between germline ends came to 9 bases. CDR1 is MNHEY, CDR2 SMNVEV, per germline (reference sequence). The CDR3 here is CASRYGGTQYF. The DNA for the CDR3 is TGTGCCAGCAGATACGGAGGGACCCAGTACTTC.

On this clonotype: Germline and junction disagree at one end, which may indicate a read error. This sequence joins TRBV20-1 and TRBJ1-3; D call uncertain. The CDR3 is 16 residues long. Germline CDR1 DFQATT, CDR2 SNEGSKA (reference sequence). CDR3 in DNA: TGCAGTGCTAGCGCCGGGGAACCGGGCTCTGGAAACACCAGATATTTT. Its translation is CSASAGEPGSGNTRYF.

Many counts were recorded for this clonotype. The chain employs TRBV28 and TRBJ2-5; D not certain. The CDR3 contains 12 residues. The V gene lost 5 bases and the J gene lost 7 bases, with 11 bases spanning the gap. Germline lookup yields CDR1 MDHEN and CDR2 SYDVKM. CDR3 sequence reads: CASSLPKGTQYF. CDR3 DNA: TGTGCCAGCAGTCTGCCCAAAGGGACCCAGTACTTC. Based on the CDR3 plus reference TRBV28 and TRBJ2-5, the full variable domain is DVKVTQSSRYLVKRTGEKVFLECVQDMDHENMFWYRQDPGLGLRLIYFSYDVKMKEKGDIPEGYSVSREKKERFSLILESASTNQTSMYLCASSLPKGTQYFGPGTRLLVL.

This clonotype was recorded a few times. The chain recombines TRBV7-2 with TRBJ2-1; TRBD1 matches at 9 bases. J gave up 1 base and V 5 bases, and 3 bases lay outside the gene matches. The CDR3 spans 15 residues. The germline V gene has CDR1 SGHTA and CDR2 FQGNSA. The CDR3 sequence is CASSRTGASYNEQFF. DNA for the CDR3: TGTGCCAGCAGCCGGACAGGGGCGTCCTACAATGAGCAGTTCTTC.

This clonotype showed up many times. The chain combines TRBV7-2 with TRBJ2-5, with a tentative D call TRBD2 (5 bases). The ends were cut back, 1 base at V and 6 bases at J, with 15 bases in the middle. The CDR3 extends over 15 amino acids. The germline V gene encodes CDR1 SGHTA and CDR2 FQGNSA. As DNA, the CDR3 is TGTGCCAGCAGCTTAGTTTGGCCGGGGTTGAAGACCCAGTACTTC. Amino acids: CASSLVWPGLKTQYF.

The gene calls are TRBV27 and TRBJ1-2, with unresolved D. Germline loops: CDR1 MNHEY, CDR2 SMNVEV (reference sequence). This CDR3 comprises 13 residues. The ends were cut back, 4 bases at V and 6 bases at J, with 12 bases in the middle. CDR3 nucleotides: TGTGCCAGCAGTTCCACCCGGCGGAATGGCTACACCTTC. Translating gives CASSSTRRNGYTF.

This chain joins TRBV27 and TRBJ1-5, with D possibly matching TRBD1 (5 bases). V shed 8 bases and J shed 0 bases, with 14 bases lying between them. The CDR3 spans 15 residues. Germline lookup yields CDR1 MNHEY and CDR2 SMNVEV (reference sequence). The CDR3 DNA reads as TGTGCCAGCGGGGGGGGACCTTTTAGCAATCAGCCCCAGCATTTT. It codes for CASGGGPFSNQPQHF.

This clonotype occurred many times. CDR3 loop: CASSFAGQGYEQYF. CDR3 DNA: TGTGCCAGCAGTTTCGCCGGACAGGGCTACGAGCAGTACTTC. The chain couples TRBV28 to TRBJ2-7; 8 bases fit TRBD1. The CDR3 spans 14 residues. Germline CDR1 reads MDHEN; CDR2 reads SYDVKM. V dropped 3 bases and J dropped 3; count of bases not matched to a gene: 4.

The rearrangement links TRBV2 to TRBJ2-5; no firm D call. The germline V gene encodes CDR1 SNHLY and CDR2 FYNNEI. This CDR3 has 12 residues. V lost 9 bases to trimming and J lost 2 bases, with 10 bases between them. CDR3 sequence: CASIRVQETQYF. CDR3 coding DNA: TGTGCCAGTATTCGGGTACAAGAGACCCAGTACTTC.

This clonotype was seen many times. The chain carries TRBV5-6 and TRBJ1-1, with D maybe TRBD1 (5 bases). The CDR3 runs to 15 residues. Between the trimmed V and J ends, which lost 4 bases and 1 base, there was a span of 14 bases. Germline CDR1 SGHDT, CDR2 YYEEEE. CDR3 protein: CASSLRGGRNTEAFF. The DNA of the CDR3 is TGTGCCAGCAGCCTTCGGGGGGGGAGGAACACTGAAGCTTTCTTT.

This rearrangement joins TRBV7-9 to TRBJ2-3; D unclear. Trimming took 5 bases from V and 1 from J, leaving 13 bases between them. The CDR3 consists of 15 residues. Germline CDR1 and CDR2: SEHNR and FQNEAQ (reference sequence). The CDR3 DNA follows: TGTGCCAGCAGCCCACTGGCTTGGGGCACAGATACGCAGTATTTT. This sequence encodes CASSPLAWGTDTQYF.

This clonotype was observed a few times. V gene TRBV29-1 combines with J gene TRBJ2-1, with 9 bases lining up with TRBD1. The germline V gene encodes CDR1 SQVTM and CDR2 ANQGSEA. Trimming cost V 7 bases and J 7 bases; bases outside gene matches: 8. The CDR3 spans 13 residues. CDR3 loop: CSGNRDRVNEQFF. In DNA, the CDR3 is TGCAGCGGCAACCGGGACAGGGTGAATGAGCAGTTCTTC.

V is TRBV12-3 or TRBV12-4 and J is TRBJ2-3; 11 nucleotides line up with TRBD2. V lost 5 bases to trimming and J lost 4 bases; unmatched junction nucleotides: 8. This CDR3 region has 16 residues. The CDR3 protein is CASSTGTSGGADTQYF. The CDR3 DNA sequence: TGTGCCAGCAGTACGGGGACTAGCGGAGGGGCAGATACGCAGTATTTT.

In its sample, this clonotype was seen many times. V is TRBV7-2 and J is TRBJ2-3; 7 bases are shared with TRBD2. The CDR3 is 19 amino acids. The germline V gene has CDR1 SGHTA and CDR2 FQGNSA. V was pared by 9 bases and J by 1 base, with 22 bases of the junction left unmatched. The CDR3 DNA reads TGTGCCAGAGTCAGGGCCGGGGAAGCGGGGATTTCTCGCACAGATACGCAGTATTTT. It yields the protein CARVRAGEAGISRTDTQYF.

This clonotype was picked up many times. The chain uses TRBV7-6 and TRBJ2-7; 11 bases map to TRBD1. With 5 bases clipped from V and 5 bases from J, the junction kept 8 bases outside the gene matches. CDR1 is SGHVS and CDR2 is FNYEAQ in the germline V gene. The CDR3 length is 15 residues. The DNA for the CDR3 is TGTGCCAGCAGCCCGGACAGGGGGCACGGGGACGAGCAGTACTTC. This encodes CASSPDRGHGDEQYF.

The chain uses TRBV10-3 and TRBJ2-1, with D hard to call. Trimming cost V 7 bases and J 6 bases, with 16 bases left between them. Germline V lookup: CDR1 ENHRY, CDR2 SYGVKD. CDR3 length equals 14 residues. In DNA form, the CDR3 reads TGTGCCATCACCGAAGGGAAAGCAAGCAATGAGCAGTTCTTC. This sequence encodes CAITEGKASNEQFF.

The table lists this clonotype with many counts. The V gene is TRBV7-2, the J gene TRBJ2-3, with TRBD2 identical over 9 bases. Unmatched junction bases numbered 9, after V lost 1 base and J lost 4 bases. Per germline, CDR1 SGHTA and CDR2 FQGNSA. The CDR3 contains 17 residues. The CDR3: CASSLVGGSGSPDTQYF. The CDR3 coding sequence is TGTGCCAGCAGCTTAGTGGGGGGTAGCGGGAGCCCAGATACGCAGTATTTT.

This clonotype occurred many times. The V and J genes are TRBV2 and TRBJ2-1; the D is unclear. V dropped 4 bases and J dropped 9 bases, with 13 bases sitting between them. CDR3 length: 13 residues. Germline V gene sequence: CDR1 SNHLY, CDR2 FYNNEI. CDR3 sequence reads: CASSVEGYGEQFF. The CDR3, as DNA: TGTGCCAGCAGTGTAGAAGGGTACGGTGAGCAGTTCTTC.

This clonotype was counted a few times. The chain combines TRBV28 with TRBJ2-7, with a possible D match to TRBD1 (5 bases). The CDR3 runs to 15 residues. The germline V gene has CDR1 MDHEN and CDR2 SYDVKM. V dropped 4 bases and J dropped 3 bases, with 16 bases sitting between them. This chain's CDR3 is CASSSSQTTGYEQYF. CDR3 bases: TGTGCCAGCAGTTCCTCACAAACTACAGGCTACGAGCAGTACTTC.

The genes are TRBV7-9 and TRBJ1-6; D perhaps matches TRBD1 (5 bases). Germline CDR1 is SEHNR and CDR2 is FQNEAQ (reference sequence). The CDR3 is made up of 14 amino acids. V lost 5 bases, J lost 9 bases, and 14 bases lay in between. CDR3 in DNA: TGTGCCAGCAGCCAGACAGCGGGGGGTTCACCCCTCCACTTT. Amino acid sequence: CASSQTAGGSPLHF.

This clonotype was detected ten times or more. The V and J genes are TRBV3-1 and TRBJ2-5; D is unclear. This CDR3 region has 12 residues. The V end lost 0 bases, the J end lost 6 bases, and 5 bases lay between the germline ends. CDR1 and CDR2 (germline): LGHDT, YNNKEL (reference sequence). DNA of the CDR3: TGTGCCAGCAGCCAAGAACAGAAGACCCAGTACTTC. Protein: CASSQEQKTQYF.

V is TRBV12-3 or TRBV12-4 and J is TRBJ2-7; 9 bases are shared with TRBD2. The CDR3 runs to 16 residues. V shed 4 bases, J shed 6 bases, and the junction held 13 bases outside the gene matches. The CDR3 DNA sequence: TGTGCCAGCAGTTCCCCCCTAGCGGGGTGGTGGGGCGAGCAGTACTTC. Translating gives CASSSPLAGWWGEQYF.

This clonotype was seen repeatedly, ten times or more. The gene calls are TRBV6-1 and TRBJ1-5; no clear D. The V gene lost 7 bases and the J gene lost 0 bases, with 13 bases spanning the gap. Germline assignment: CDR1 MNHNS and CDR2 SASEGT. This CDR3 region has 15 residues. CDR3 nucleotides: TGTGCCAGCATAGGTTTCCCGAATAGCAATCAGCCCCAGCATTTT. Translation: CASIGFPNSNQPQHF.

This clonotype has just a few counts. V is TRBV5-1 and J is TRBJ2-5; 10 positions match TRBD2. V gave up 4 bases and J gave up 2 bases; unmatched junction bases: 11. The CDR3 consists of 17 residues. Germline values: CDR1 SGHRS, CDR2 YFSETQ. The DNA for the CDR3 is TGCGCCAGCAGCATGGGGGGGACTAGCGCTACTCAAGAGACCCAGTACTTC. Amino acid sequence: CASSMGGTSATQETQYF.

This sequence joins TRBV12-3 or TRBV12-4 and TRBJ2-1; unclear D gene. The CDR3 consists of 15 residues. Between the trimmed V and J ends, which lost 4 bases and 1 base, there was a span of 11 bases. CDR3 amino acids: CASSYSPQSYNEQFF. Here the CDR3 DNA reads TGTGCCAGCAGTTACAGCCCACAATCCTACAATGAGCAGTTCTTC.